This T cell receptor beta chain was sequenced in a study of early T cells in non-severe SARS-CoV-2 infection. Each cDNA molecule carried a unique molecular identifier. One entry per CDR3 protein, called by TCRdb with MiXCR from the 5' RACE reads. The repertoire holds more than 85,000 distinct CDR3 sequences, over 15% seen once, with about 5% in the top ten. This clonotype has ten or more counts. CDR1 MNHEY and CDR2 SVGAGI come from the germline V gene. The CDR3 loop spans 18 amino acids. With 0 bases clipped from V and 4 bases from J, the junction kept 13 bases outside the gene matches. This chain links TRBV6-5 with TRBJ2-7, with 9 nucleotides matching TRBD2. The source was whole blood, collected at baseline. The TCR comes from an adult who was a healthcare worker with PCR-confirmed SARS-CoV-2 infection or an uninfected control (not recorded which). This chain's CDR3 is CASSYSSSGNLIGYEQYF. The CDR3 DNA sequence: TGTGCCAGCAGTTACTCGTCTAGCGGGAATCTTATCGGGTACGAGCAGTACTTC.